This T cell receptor beta chain was identified in a study of blood T cell repertoires in COVID-19. Study information: Sites across the United States, Italy and Spain contributed samples from acute and convalescent COVID-19.

The V gene lost 6 bases and the J gene lost 0 bases, with 9 bases spanning the gap. The CDR3 has 14 residues. Germline V gene data show CDR1 as SEHNR and CDR2 as FQNEAQ (reference sequence). Using immunoSEQ multiplex PCR, the repertoire was profiled, and TCRdb retains in-frame clones only, with some absent. The data show 150,000 to 250,000 clones, 87% seen once. The V and J genes are TRBV7-9 and TRBJ1-5; D is undetermined. The sample consisted of PBMCs or T cells enriched from blood (not recorded which). This clonotype was obtained from a woman aged 25 to 45 who had recovered from COVID-19. For the CDR3, the DNA is TGTGCCAGCAGTCAACAGCATAGCAATCAGCCCCAGCATTTT. It translates to CASSQQHSNQPQHF.